The next 22 T cell receptor beta chains were all read from a single sample in a study of blood T cell repertoires in COVID-19. Repertoires were generated with immunoSEQ multiplex PCR, while TCRdb's copy carries only in-frame clones and drops some. The sample consists of around 230,000 clones, approximately 88% of them appearing once. Sequenced input: PBMCs or T cells enriched from blood (not recorded which). The receptors originated from a woman in her thirties or forties with acute COVID-19.

V usage is TRBV11-2 and J usage is TRBJ2-1, with 7 bases matching TRBD2. The V segment lost 1 base and the J segment 1 base; nucleotides outside the gene matches: 1. From germline, CDR1 is SGHAT and CDR2 FQNNGV. The CDR3 covers 15 residues. The CDR3 is CASSLVGGSYNEQFF. In DNA, the CDR3 is TGTGCCAGCAGCTTAGTCGGGGGGTCCTACAATGAGCAGTTCTTC.

The chain recombines TRBV6-5 with TRBJ1-6, with 7 bases fitting TRBD1. Per the germline V gene, CDR1 is MNHEY and CDR2 is SVGAGI. With V trimmed by 7 bases and J by 7 bases, 7 bases remained unmatched. The CDR3 covers 14 residues. CDR3 loop: CASTEGTVNSPLHF. In nucleotides, the CDR3 is TGTGCCAGCACCGAGGGGACAGTGAATTCACCCCTCCACTTT.

The chain combines TRBV29-1 with TRBJ2-3; 9 bases line up with TRBD2. Unmatched junction bases numbered 14, after V lost 7 bases and J lost 3 bases. CDR3 size: 16 residues. The germline V gene has CDR1 SQVTM and CDR2 ANQGSEA. CDR3 sequence reads: CSAAALRAGGTDTQYF. DNA for the CDR3: TGCAGCGCCGCTGCACTACGGGCGGGAGGGACAGATACGCAGTATTTT.

A word on this clone: Other DNA sequences in the same sample also yield this CDR3. This chain joins TRBV5-4 and TRBJ2-7, with no clear D. Germline V gene lookup returns CDR1 SGHNT and CDR2 YYREEE (reference sequence). V was trimmed by 0 bases and J by 4 bases, leaving 5 bases between them. This CDR3 has 12 residues. The CDR3 sequence: CASSLDGYEQYV. Written as DNA, the CDR3 is TGTGCCAGCAGCTTGGACGGTTACGAGCAGTACGTC.

The chain recombines TRBV5-1 with TRBJ2-2; 9 bases are shared with TRBD1. Germline assignment: CDR1 SGHRS and CDR2 YFSETQ. This CDR3 comprises 18 residues. J lost 2 bases, V lost 1 base, and 9 bases had no gene match. CDR3 DNA: TGCGCCAGCAGCTTGTTGGGACAGGGTTCGGTAAACACCGGGGAGCTGTTTTTT. This codes for CASSLLGQGSVNTGELFF.

The J gene is TRBJ2-7, the V gene TRBV7-9, with D possibly being TRBD1 (6 bases). Germline V CDR1 and CDR2: SEHNR, FQNEAQ (reference sequence). This CDR3 region has 13 residues. Deletions cut 4 bases from V and 6 bases from J, with 13 bases between. The CDR3 protein is CASSSTGYGEQYV. The CDR3, as DNA: TGTGCCAGCAGCTCCACAGGGTATGGCGAGCAGTACGTC.

This sequence joins TRBV19 and TRBJ1-6; D unclear. Germline V gene lookup returns CDR1 LNHDA and CDR2 SQIVND (reference sequence). The CDR3 extends over 15 amino acids. Deletions cut 4 bases from V and 5 bases from J, with 12 bases between. The CDR3 DNA follows: TGTGCCAGTAGTACTGACGCGGCCAATAATTCACCCCTCCACTTT. As protein: CASSTDAANNSPLHF.

This clone was seen a handful of times. The chain uses TRBV29-1 and TRBJ1-5, with 7 bases lining up with TRBD1. The CDR3 runs to 16 residues. Germline assignment: CDR1 SQVTM and CDR2 ANQGSEA. The V segment lost 5 bases and the J segment 6 bases; nucleotides outside the gene matches: 16. CDR3 in amino acids: CSVRQGSRRPGQPQHF. In DNA, the CDR3 is TGCAGCGTTAGACAGGGTTCGCGGCGACCCGGTCAGCCCCAGCATTTT.

The J gene is TRBJ2-2, the V gene TRBV4-2; the match to TRBD1 covers 10 bases. The CDR3 is 13 amino acids. Losses at the gene ends were 7 bases for V and 5 bases for J; bases not matched to a gene: 1. Germline V lookup: CDR1 LGHNA, CDR2 YNFKEQ. CDR3 residues: CASKDRGTGELFF. The DNA for the CDR3 is TGTGCCAGCAAGGACAGGGGGACCGGGGAGCTGTTTTTT.

The chain couples TRBV4-2 to TRBJ1-1; 8 positions match TRBD1. This CDR3 comprises 15 residues. V shed 1 base, J shed 8 bases, and the junction held 9 bases outside the gene matches. The V gene's germline CDR1 is LGHNA and CDR2 YNFKEQ. CDR3 DNA sequence: TGTGCCAGCAGCCAAGCCGGGACAGGAGCCTCAGAAGCTTTCTTT. As protein: CASSQAGTGASEAFF.

The CDR3, as DNA: TGTGCCAGCAGCCAAGAACTAGCGTTAAACAATGAGCAGTTCTTC. Encoded protein: CASSQELALNNEQFF. V and J are TRBV3-1 (or the pseudogene TRBV3-2) and TRBJ2-1; 7 bases line up with TRBD2. Germline trimming cut 0 bases from V and 5 bases from J; bases unmatched to any gene: 4. The CDR3 extends over 15 amino acids. The germline V gene encodes CDR1 LGHDT and CDR2 YNNKEL (reference sequence).

The chain uses TRBV11-2 and TRBJ1-1; possibly TRBD1 for D (6 bases). The CDR3 runs 13 residues. V shed 2 bases and J shed 9 bases, with 13 bases lying between them. Germline V lookup: CDR1 SGHAT, CDR2 FQNNGV. In DNA, the CDR3 is TGTGCCAGCAGCTTACCTAAGGGGGGGCAAGCTTTCTTT. It is translated as CASSLPKGGQAFF.

The rearrangement uses TRBV24-1 and TRBJ1-2, with TRBD1 matching 11 bases. CDR3 size: 15 residues. V dropped 3 bases and J dropped 6; count of bases not matched to a gene: 5. Germline CDR1 and CDR2: KGHDR and SFDVKD. The CDR3 region has the DNA TGTGCCACCAGTGATCGGGACAGGGGGTTACATGGCTACACCTTC. Protein product: CATSDRDRGLHGYTF.

This rearrangement joins TRBV5-4 to TRBJ2-3, with D possibly matching TRBD2 (5 bases). CDR3 length equals 15 residues. Trimming shortened V by 4 bases and J by 2 bases, and 14 bases separated the two germline ends. Germline V gives CDR1 SGHNT, CDR2 YYREEE (reference sequence). The CDR3 protein is CASSSRTANTDTQYF. For the CDR3, the DNA is TGTGCCAGCAGCAGCCGGACTGCTAACACAGATACGCAGTATTTT.

The chain employs TRBV29-1 and TRBJ2-1; tentative D call: TRBD1 (5 bases). V lost 3 bases, J lost 1 base, and 10 bases lay in between. Germline loops: CDR1 SQVTM, CDR2 ANQGSEA. The CDR3 runs to 14 residues. The CDR3 sequence: CSVESRVSYNEQFF. CDR3 bases: TGCAGCGTTGAGTCCAGGGTATCCTACAATGAGCAGTTCTTC.

The gene calls are TRBV19 and TRBJ1-2, with D tentatively TRBD1 (6 bases). Looked up from germline, CDR1 is LNHDA and CDR2 is SQIVND (reference sequence). V lost 1 base and J 4 bases, leaving 10 bases between the germline ends. The CDR3 sequence is 14 residues long. The CDR3 spells CASSIGTVGYGYTF. CDR3 bases: TGTGCCAGTAGTATAGGGACAGTTGGCTATGGCTACACCTTC. The full variable domain, its missing parts supplied by reference TRBV19 and TRBJ1-2, is DGGITQSPKYLFRKEGQNVTLSCEQNLNHDAMYWYRQDPGQGLRLIYYSQIVNDFQKGDIAEGYSVSREKKESFPLTVTSAQKNPTAFYLCASSIGTVGYGYTFGSGTRLTVV.

V and J are TRBV30 and TRBJ1-2; TRBD1 aligns across 8 bases. Germline-derived CDR1 and CDR2 are GTSNPN and SVGIG (reference sequence). V lost 2 bases and J lost 5; bases outside the gene matches: 7. The CDR3 runs 14 residues. CDR3 nucleotides: TGTGCCTGGAGTTACCCAGGGGGCGGATATGGCTACACCTTC. Translating gives CAWSYPGGGYGYTF.

This clone has only one observation. The genes are TRBV7-2 and TRBJ1-3; 7 nucleotides align to TRBD1. This CDR3 is built from 17 residues. Trimming removed 1 base from V and 0 bases from J; junction bases left unmatched: 6. Germline-derived CDR1 and CDR2 are SGHTA and FQGNSA. CDR3 sequence reads: CASSLETGAYSGNTIYF. The CDR3 nucleotides read TGTGCCAGCAGCTTAGAAACAGGGGCCTACTCTGGAAACACCATATATTTT.

The chain links TRBV29-1 to TRBJ1-1; no clear D. The germline gives CDR1 SQVTM, CDR2 ANQGSEA. Trimming removed 4 bases from V and 3 bases from J, with 9 bases in between. The CDR3 has 12 amino acids. CDR3 bases: TGCAGCGTTGTGATCCAGTACACTGAAGCTTTCTTT. Its protein product is CSVVIQYTEAFF. Based on the CDR3 plus reference TRBV29-1 and TRBJ1-1, the full variable domain is SAVISQKPSRDICQRGTSLTIQCQVDSQVTMMFWYRQQPGQSLTLIATANQGSEATYESGFVIDKFPISRPNLTFSTLTVSNMSPEDSSIYLCSVVIQYTEAFFGQGTRLTVV.

In this sample, this clone turned up once. The chain couples TRBV27 to TRBJ2-7; 7 nucleotides align to TRBD1. Germline loops: CDR1 MNHEY, CDR2 SMNVEV (reference sequence). The trim removed 5 bases at V and 0 bases at J, leaving 10 bases unmatched. The CDR3 sequence is 16 residues long. The CDR3 DNA follows: TGTGCCAGCAGTCTGAACTCCGGGACAGTCTCCTACGAGCAGTACTTC. Its protein product is CASSLNSGTVSYEQYF.

The V gene is TRBV24-1, the J gene TRBJ1-4; D unresolved. V lost 2 bases and J 9 bases, leaving 18 bases between the germline ends. Germline V gives CDR1 KGHDR, CDR2 SFDVKD. This CDR3 region has 16 residues. DNA of the CDR3: TGTGCCACCAGTGATTCCACCGGGCTAGCGGGAAAAAAACTGTTTTTT. Translation gives CATSDSTGLAGKKLFF.

The chain joins TRBV6-5 to TRBJ2-2; 11 bases map to TRBD2. The V gene end was trimmed by 6 bases and the J gene end by 4 bases; junction bases not matched to a gene: 1. Looked up from germline, CDR1 is MNHEY and CDR2 is SVGAGI. The CDR3 sequence is 14 residues long. CDR3 nucleotide sequence: TGTGCCAGCAGGGGGACTAGCGGCACCGGGGAGCTGTTTTTT. It encodes CASRGTSGTGELFF.